The clone carrying this T cell receptor (beta chain) was observed a handful of times. V was trimmed by 3 bases and J by 5 bases, leaving 8 bases between them. Germline assignment: CDR1 KGHSH and CDR2 LQKENI. The CDR3 has 12 residues. These data come from a study of blood T cell repertoires in COVID-19. Overall study context: Some COVID-19 samples were acute and others convalescent; all came from the United States, Italy and Spain. T cells, B-cell-depleted T cells, or PBMCs supplied cDNA or gDNA.

Assay: immunoSEQ multiplex PCR; the TCRdb copy retains only in-frame clones and omits some. The sample includes about 280,000 clones, around 88% of them seen just once. Cohort 3 donors were reported recovered after two negative PCRs, clearance, or symptom resolution. The genes are TRBV18 and TRBJ2-7, with TRBD2 as a possible D gene (5 bases). The TCR originated in a woman aged 40-49 years who had recovered from COVID-19. The sequencing input was PBMCs or T cells enriched from blood (not recorded which). In DNA form, the CDR3 reads TGTGCCAGCTCACCCGAGGGTGACGAGCAGTACTTC. This sequence encodes CASSPEGDEQYF.